This T cell receptor (beta chain) is from a study of T-cell memory formation after mild COVID-19. TCRdb analysed the 5' RACE reads with MiXCR anew, one entry per CDR3 protein. The table includes hundreds of thousands of distinct CDR3 sequences, roughly 18% detected once. CDR3 size: 14 residues. CDR1 and CDR2 (germline): SGHRS, YFSETQ. V lost 0 bases and J lost 5, with 9 bases in between. This clonotype was counted a few times. This chain uses TRBV5-1 with TRBJ1-5; D gene unclear. The TCR sequence derives from a man aged 18-30 years who had mild COVID-19 (a few samples of this study predate the infection). Cell type and time point are not known. Specimen: PBMCs or a T cell subset sorted from them (not recorded which). CDR3 sequence (DNA): TGCGCCAGCAGCTTGGAAGGGAGGCATCAGCCCCAGCATTTT. Its protein is CASSLEGRHQPQHF.